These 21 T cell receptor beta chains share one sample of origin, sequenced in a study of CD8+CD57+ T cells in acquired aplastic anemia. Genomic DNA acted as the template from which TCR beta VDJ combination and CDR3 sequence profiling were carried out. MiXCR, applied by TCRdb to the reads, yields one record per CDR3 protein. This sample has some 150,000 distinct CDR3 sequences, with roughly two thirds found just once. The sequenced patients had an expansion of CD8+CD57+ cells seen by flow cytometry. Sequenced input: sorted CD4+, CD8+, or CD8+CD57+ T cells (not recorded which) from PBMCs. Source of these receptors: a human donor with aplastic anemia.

CDR3 protein: CASSLGGIALYNEQFF. The CDR3 nucleotides are TGTGCCAGCAGCTTAGGCGGGATCGCCCTATACAATGAGCAGTTCTTC. This chain connects TRBV7-2 to TRBJ2-1; weak D call: TRBD2 (6 bases). Trimming stripped 1 base from V and 4 bases from J, with 14 bases between. Germline CDR1 and CDR2: SGHTA and FQGNSA. This CDR3 has 16 residues.

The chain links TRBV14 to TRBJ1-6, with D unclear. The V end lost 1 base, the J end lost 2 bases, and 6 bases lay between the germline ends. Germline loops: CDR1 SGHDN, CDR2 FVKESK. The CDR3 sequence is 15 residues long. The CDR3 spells CASSQGRPYNSPLHF. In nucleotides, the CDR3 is TGTGCCAGCAGCCAAGGGAGACCCTATAATTCACCCCTCCACTTT.

The CDR3 nucleotides are TGTGCCAGCAGCGGCTTGGCGGCCAATGGCGAGCAGTACTTC. It specifies CASSGLAANGEQYF. This chain connects TRBV9 to TRBJ2-7; no reliable D call. Trimming left V 3 bases short and J 6 bases short, with 16 bases between. This CDR3 region has 14 residues. Germline V gene data show CDR1 as SGDLS and CDR2 as YYNGEE. The entire variable domain, with the rest obtained from reference TRBV9 and TRBJ2-7, is as follows: DSGVTQTPKHLITATGQRVTLRCSPRSGDLSVYWYQQSLDQGLQFLIQYYNGEERAKGNILERFSAQQFPDLHSELNLSSLELGDSALYFCASSGLAANGEQYFGPGTRLTVT.

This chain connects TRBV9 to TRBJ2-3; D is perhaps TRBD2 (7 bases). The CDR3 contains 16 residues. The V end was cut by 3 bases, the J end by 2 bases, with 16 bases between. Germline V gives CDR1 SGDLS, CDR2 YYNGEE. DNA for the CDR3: TGTGCCAGCAGCGCTGTAGGCGGGGGCCTCACAGATACGCAGTATTTT. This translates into CASSAVGGGLTDTQYF.

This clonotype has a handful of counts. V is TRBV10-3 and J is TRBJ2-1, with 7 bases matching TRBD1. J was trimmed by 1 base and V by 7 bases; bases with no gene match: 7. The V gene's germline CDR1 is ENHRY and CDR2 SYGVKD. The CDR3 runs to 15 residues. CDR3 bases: TGTGCCATCACACCAGGGGGTTCATCCTACAATGAGCAGTTCTTC. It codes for CAITPGGSSYNEQFF.

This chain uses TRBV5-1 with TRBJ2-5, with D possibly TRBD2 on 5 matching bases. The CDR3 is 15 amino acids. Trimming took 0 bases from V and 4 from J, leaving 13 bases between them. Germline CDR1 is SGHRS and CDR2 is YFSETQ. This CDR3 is CASSLDGRGSETQYF. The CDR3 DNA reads TGCGCCAGCAGCTTGGATGGGAGAGGGTCAGAGACCCAGTACTTC. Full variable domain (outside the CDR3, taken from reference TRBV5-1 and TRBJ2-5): KAGVTQTPRYLIKTRGQQVTLSCSPISGHRSVSWYQQTPGQGLQFLFEYFSETQRNKGNFPGRFSGRQFSNSRSEMNVSTLELGDSALYLCASSLDGRGSETQYFGPGTRLLVL.

CDR3 DNA sequence: TGTGCCAGTAGTATGCATAGCCTAAATGAGCAGTTCTTC. It yields the protein CASSMHSLNEQFF. The chain combines TRBV19 with TRBJ2-1, with D unresolved. Per germline, CDR1 LNHDA and CDR2 SQIVND (reference sequence). The V end lost 3 bases, the J end lost 7 bases, and 10 bases lay between the germline ends. The length of the CDR3 is 13 residues.

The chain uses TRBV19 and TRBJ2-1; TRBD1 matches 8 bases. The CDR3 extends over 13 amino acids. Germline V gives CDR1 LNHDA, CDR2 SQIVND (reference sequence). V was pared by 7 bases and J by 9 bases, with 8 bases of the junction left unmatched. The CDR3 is CASNPGQAGEQFF. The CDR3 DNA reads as TGTGCCAGTAACCCGGGACAGGCGGGTGAGCAGTTCTTC.

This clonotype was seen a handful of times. The CDR3, as DNA: TGTGCCATCAGTGAGGGTCACGCGAAAGACGAGCAGTACTTC. Translation gives CAISEGHAKDEQYF. The chain recombines TRBV7-2 with TRBJ2-7; D perhaps matches TRBD2 (5 bases). CDR1 is SGHTA, CDR2 FQGNSA, per germline. This CDR3 has 14 amino acids. Trimming left V 10 bases short and J 5 bases short, with 21 bases between.

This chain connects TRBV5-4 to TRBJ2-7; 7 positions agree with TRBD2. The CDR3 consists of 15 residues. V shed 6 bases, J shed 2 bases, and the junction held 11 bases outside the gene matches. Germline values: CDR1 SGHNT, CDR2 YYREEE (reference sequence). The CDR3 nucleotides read TGTGCCAGCACTCCCCCGGGGCGGGAGCCCTACGAGCAGTACTTC. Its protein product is CASTPPGREPYEQYF.

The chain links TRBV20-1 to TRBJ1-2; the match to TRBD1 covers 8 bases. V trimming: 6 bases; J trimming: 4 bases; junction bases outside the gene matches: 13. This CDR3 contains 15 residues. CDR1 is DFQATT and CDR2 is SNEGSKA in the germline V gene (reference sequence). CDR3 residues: CSAEGQGWGGYGYTF. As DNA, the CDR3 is TGCAGTGCGGAAGGACAGGGCTGGGGTGGCTATGGCTACACCTTC.

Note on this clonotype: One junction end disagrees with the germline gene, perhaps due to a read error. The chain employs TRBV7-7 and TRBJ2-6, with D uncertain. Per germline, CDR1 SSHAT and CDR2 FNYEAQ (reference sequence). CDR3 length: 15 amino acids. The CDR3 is CASSLSGPGANVLTF. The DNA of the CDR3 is TGTGCTAGCAGCTTGTCCGGGCCTGGGGCCAACGTCCTGACTTTC.

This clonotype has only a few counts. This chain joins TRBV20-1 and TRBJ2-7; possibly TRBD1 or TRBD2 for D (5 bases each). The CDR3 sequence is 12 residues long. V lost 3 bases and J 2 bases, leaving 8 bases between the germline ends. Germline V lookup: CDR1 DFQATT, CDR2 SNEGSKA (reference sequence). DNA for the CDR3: TGCAGTGCTAGCCGGGACCCCTACGAGCAGTACTTC. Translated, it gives CSASRDPYEQYF.

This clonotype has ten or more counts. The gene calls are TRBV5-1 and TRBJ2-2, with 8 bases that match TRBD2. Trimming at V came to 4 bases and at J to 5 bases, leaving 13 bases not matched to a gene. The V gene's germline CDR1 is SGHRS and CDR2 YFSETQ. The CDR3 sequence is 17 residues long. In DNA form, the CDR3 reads TGCGCCAGCAGCCGTCGTGTCGCGGGGGGCTCTACCGGGGAGCTGTTTTTT. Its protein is CASSRRVAGGSTGELFF.

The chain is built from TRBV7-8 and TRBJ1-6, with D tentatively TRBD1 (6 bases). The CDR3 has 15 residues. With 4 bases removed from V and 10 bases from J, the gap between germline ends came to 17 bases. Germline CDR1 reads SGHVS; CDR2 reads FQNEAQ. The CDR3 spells CASSSSTGFASPLHF. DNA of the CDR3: TGTGCCAGCAGCTCATCCACAGGGTTTGCATCACCCCTCCACTTT. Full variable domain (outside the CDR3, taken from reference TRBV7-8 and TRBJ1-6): GAGVSQSPRYKVAKRGQDVALRCDPISGHVSLFWYQQALGQGPEFLTYFQNEAQLDKSGLPSDRFFAERPEGSVSTLKIQRTQQEDSAVYLCASSSSTGFASPLHFGNGTRLTVT.

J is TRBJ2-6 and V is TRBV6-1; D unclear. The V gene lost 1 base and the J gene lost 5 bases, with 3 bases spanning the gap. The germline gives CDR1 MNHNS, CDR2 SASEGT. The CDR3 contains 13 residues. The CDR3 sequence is CASSEDRANVLTF. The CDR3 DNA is TGTGCCAGCAGTGAAGACAGGGCCAACGTCCTGACTTTC.

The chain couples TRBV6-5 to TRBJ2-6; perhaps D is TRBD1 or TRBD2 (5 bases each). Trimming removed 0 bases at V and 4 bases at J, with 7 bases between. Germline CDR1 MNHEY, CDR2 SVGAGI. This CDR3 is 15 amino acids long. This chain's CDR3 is CASSYSRDGANVLTF. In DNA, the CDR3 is TGTGCCAGCAGTTACTCGAGGGACGGGGCCAACGTCCTGACTTTC.

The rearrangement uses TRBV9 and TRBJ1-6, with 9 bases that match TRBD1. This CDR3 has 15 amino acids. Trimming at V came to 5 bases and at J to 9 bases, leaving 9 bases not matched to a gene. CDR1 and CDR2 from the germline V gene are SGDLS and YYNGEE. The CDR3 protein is CASSDTPGQGSPLHF. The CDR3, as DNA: TGTGCCAGCAGTGATACCCCGGGACAGGGTTCACCCCTCCACTTT.

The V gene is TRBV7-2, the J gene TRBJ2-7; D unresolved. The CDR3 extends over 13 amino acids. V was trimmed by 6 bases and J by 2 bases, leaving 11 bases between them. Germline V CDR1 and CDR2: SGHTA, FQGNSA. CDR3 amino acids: CASRLGSTYEQYF. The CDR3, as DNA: TGTGCCAGCAGGTTGGGCAGTACCTACGAGCAGTACTTC. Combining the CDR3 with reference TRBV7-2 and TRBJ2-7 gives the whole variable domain GAGVSQSPSNKVTEKGKDVELRCDPISGHTALYWYRQSLGQGLEFLIYFQGNSAPDKSGLPSDRFSAERTGGSVSTLTIQRTQQEDSAVYLCASRLGSTYEQYFGPGTRLTVT.

CDR3 DNA sequence: TGTGCCAGCAGCTTAGCAAGCTCTGGGGCCAACGTCCTGACTTTC. Encoded protein: CASSLASSGANVLTF. The chain is built from TRBV7-9 and TRBJ2-6; D gene ambiguous. Germline-derived CDR1 and CDR2 are SEHNR and FQNEAQ (reference sequence). This CDR3 has 15 residues. The ends were cut back, 0 bases at V and 0 bases at J, with 3 bases in the middle.

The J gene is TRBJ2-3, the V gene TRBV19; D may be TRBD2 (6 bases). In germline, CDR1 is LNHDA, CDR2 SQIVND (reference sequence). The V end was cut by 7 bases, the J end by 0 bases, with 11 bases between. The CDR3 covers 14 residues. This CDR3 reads CASTPAGSTDTQYF. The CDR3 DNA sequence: TGTGCCAGTACCCCGGCGGGGAGCACAGATACGCAGTATTTT.